The 5 T cell receptor beta chains in this list originate from one sample, sequenced in a study of shared clonotypes between healthy human individuals. Measured with immunoSEQ multiplex PCR; TCRdb has only the in-frame clones, and not every one. Among about 330,000 clones, around two thirds were seen once, and the ten largest hold about a tenth. The sample was memory CD4+ T cells sorted from blood. Subset defined: CD45RA-negative fraction. Source of these receptors: a man aged 30-40 years in good health.

J is TRBJ2-7 and V is TRBV14; TRBD2 aligns across 12 bases. CDR3 length: 16 amino acids. CDR1 and CDR2 from the germline V gene are SGHDN and FVKESK. Germline trimming cut 4 bases from V and 3 bases from J; bases unmatched to any gene: 7. The CDR3 nucleotides read TGTGCCAGCAGCCCCGTGACTAGCGGGAGAAGCTACGAGCAGTACTTC. Residues: CASSPVTSGRSYEQYF.

The chain combines TRBV6-6 with TRBJ1-5; D perhaps matches TRBD1 (5 bases). The length of the CDR3 is 14 residues. Germline values: CDR1 MNHNY, CDR2 SVGAGI (reference sequence). V was shortened by 4 bases and J by 9 bases, with 16 bases between the two germline ends. The CDR3 bases are TGTGCCAGCAGTTCGCACAGGCCAGGAGGGCCCCAGCATTTT. This sequence encodes CASSSHRPGGPQHF.

The rearrangement joins TRBV5-1 to TRBJ2-3; 9 bases are a match to TRBD1. The CDR3 contains 21 residues. Per germline, CDR1 SGHRS and CDR2 YFSETQ. After removal of 3 bases from V and 0 bases from J, the junction contained 20 bases not matched to a gene. The CDR3 nucleotides read TGCGCCAGCAGCTCCCGGGGGACAGGGAATAGAGGATCCGAGAGCACAGATACGCAGTATTTT. Its translation is CASSSRGTGNRGSESTDTQYF.

V is TRBV11-3 and J is TRBJ2-1, with 10 bases matching TRBD2. The CDR3 is made up of 16 amino acids. V dropped 0 bases and J dropped 4; count of bases not matched to a gene: 3. Germline CDR1 and CDR2: SGHNT and YENEEA. The CDR3 DNA sequence: TGTGCCAGCAGCTTAGATGGACTAGCGGAGTACAATGAGCAGTTCTTC. Protein product: CASSLDGLAEYNEQFF.

This clone was seen a single time. The chain combines TRBV10-2 with TRBJ1-3; D not certain. This CDR3 spans 14 amino acids. CDR1 WSHSY and CDR2 SAAADI come from the germline V gene. V gave up 8 bases and J gave up 0 bases, with 11 bases separating them. CDR3 DNA: TGCGCCAGCGGTCGGGCGGTCTCTGGAAACACCATATATTTT. It specifies CASGRAVSGNTIYF.